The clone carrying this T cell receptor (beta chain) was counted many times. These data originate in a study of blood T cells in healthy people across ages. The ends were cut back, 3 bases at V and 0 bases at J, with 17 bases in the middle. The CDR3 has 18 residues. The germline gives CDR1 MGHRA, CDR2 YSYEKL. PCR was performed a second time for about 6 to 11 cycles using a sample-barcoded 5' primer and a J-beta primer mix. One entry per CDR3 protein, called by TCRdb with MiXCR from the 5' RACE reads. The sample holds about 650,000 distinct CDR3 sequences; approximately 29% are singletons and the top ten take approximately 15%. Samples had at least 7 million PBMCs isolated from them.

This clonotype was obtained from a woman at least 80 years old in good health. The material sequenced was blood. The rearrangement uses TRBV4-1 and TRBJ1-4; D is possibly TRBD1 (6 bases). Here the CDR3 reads CASSHPRSEGATNEKLFF. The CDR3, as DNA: TGCGCCAGCAGCCATCCCCGATCGGAGGGGGCAACTAATGAAAAACTGTTTTTT.